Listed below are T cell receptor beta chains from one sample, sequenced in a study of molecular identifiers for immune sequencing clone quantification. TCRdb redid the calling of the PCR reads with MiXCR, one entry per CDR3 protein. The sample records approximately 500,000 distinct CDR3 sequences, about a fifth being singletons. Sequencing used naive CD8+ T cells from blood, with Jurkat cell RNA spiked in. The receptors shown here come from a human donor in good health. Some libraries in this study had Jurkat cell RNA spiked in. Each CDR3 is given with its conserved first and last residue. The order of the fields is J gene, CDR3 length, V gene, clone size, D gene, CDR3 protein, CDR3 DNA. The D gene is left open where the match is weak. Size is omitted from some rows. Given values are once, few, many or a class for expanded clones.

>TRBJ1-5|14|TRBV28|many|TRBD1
CASFGTGGNQPQHF
TGTGCCAGCTTTGGGACAGGGGGGAATCAGCCCCAGCATTTT
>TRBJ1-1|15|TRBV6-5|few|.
CASSYSGSLLTEAFF
TGTGCCAGCAGTTACTCCGGGAGTTTACTTACTGAAGCTTTCTTT
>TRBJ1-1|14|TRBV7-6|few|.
CASSLGPGPAEAFF
TGTGCCAGCAGCTTAGGTCCGGGGCCCGCTGAAGCTTTCTTT
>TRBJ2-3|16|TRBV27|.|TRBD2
CSSSLWRGSVTDTQYF
TGTTCCAGCAGTTTATGGCGCGGGAGTGTTACAGATACGCAGTATTTT
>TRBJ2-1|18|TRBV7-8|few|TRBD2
CASNLNALIAGGRYEQFF
TGTGCCAGCAATCTTAACGCTCTCATAGCGGGGGGCCGGTATGAGCAGTTCTTC
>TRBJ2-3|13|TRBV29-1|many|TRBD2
CSVELAGGDTQYF
TGCAGCGTTGAGCTAGCGGGAGGAGATACGCAGTATTTT
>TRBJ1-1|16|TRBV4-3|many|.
CASSQETALMNTEAFF
TGCGCCAGCAGCCAAGAAACAGCCCTTATGAACACTGAAGCTTTCTTT
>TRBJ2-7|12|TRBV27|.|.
CAAGFPPSEQYF
TGTGCGGCGGGGTTCCCCCCTAGCGAGCAGTACTTC
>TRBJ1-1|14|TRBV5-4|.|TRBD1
CASSFGQGKLEAFF
TGTGCCAGCAGCTTCGGACAGGGAAAACTCGAAGCTTTCTTT
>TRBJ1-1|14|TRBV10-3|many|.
CAISETGASAWAFF
TGTGCCATCAGTGAGACGGGGGCCTCAGCTTGGGCTTTCTTT
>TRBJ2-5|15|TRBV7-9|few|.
CASSITGVRKETQYF
TGTGCCAGCAGCATTACCGGGGTCCGGAAAGAGACCCAGTACTTC